The sample holds a few counts of the clone carrying this T cell receptor (beta chain). Its matching antigen is unknown. This CDR3 is also generated by other DNA sequences in the sample. Measured with immunoSEQ multiplex PCR; TCRdb has only the in-frame clones, and not every one. The data hold around 100,000 clones, with roughly 84% observed a single time. Described time point: blood 4 weeks post-SBRT, at nephrectomy. Treatment of the sample: 15 Gy SBRT to primary tumor, nephrectomy 4 weeks later. Nephrectomy followed 15 Gy stereotactic body radiation by 4 weeks. The tumor was a clear cell renal cell carcinoma. The data were taken from a study of radiation and T cells in renal cell carcinoma. Study outcomes and limitations: From baseline, blood top tumor clonotypes peaked at 2 weeks post-radiation.

V was pared by 1 base and J by 2 bases, with 3 bases between. This CDR3 spans 13 amino acids. Germline values: CDR1 SGHTA, CDR2 FQGNSA. The sample was blood, taken from a patient whose treatment included radiotherapy and nephrectomy. This sequence was found in a man in his 60s with renal cell carcinoma. J is TRBJ1-5 and V is TRBV7-2; D gene unclear. The CDR3 reads CASSLVGNQPQHF. The CDR3 DNA is TGTGCCAGCAGCTTAGTAGGCAATCAGCCCCAGCATTTT.